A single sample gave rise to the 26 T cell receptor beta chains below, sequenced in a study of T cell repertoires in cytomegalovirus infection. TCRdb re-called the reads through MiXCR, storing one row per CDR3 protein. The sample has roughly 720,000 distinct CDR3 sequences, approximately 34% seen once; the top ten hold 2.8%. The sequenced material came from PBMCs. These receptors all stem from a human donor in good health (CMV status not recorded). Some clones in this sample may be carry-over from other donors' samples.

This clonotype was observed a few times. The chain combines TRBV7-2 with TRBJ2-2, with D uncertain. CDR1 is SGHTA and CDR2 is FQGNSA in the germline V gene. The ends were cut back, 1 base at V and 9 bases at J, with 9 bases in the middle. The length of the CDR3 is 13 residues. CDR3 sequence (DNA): TGTGCCAGCAGCTTAGTATCTGCTCGGGAGCTGTTTTTT. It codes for CASSLVSARELFF.

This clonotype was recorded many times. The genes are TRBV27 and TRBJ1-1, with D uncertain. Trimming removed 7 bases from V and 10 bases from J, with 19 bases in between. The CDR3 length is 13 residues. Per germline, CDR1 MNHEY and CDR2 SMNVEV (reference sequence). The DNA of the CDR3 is TGTGCCAGCACCCCGGGCCCTTATTTCGGAGCTTTCTTT. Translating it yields CASTPGPYFGAFF.

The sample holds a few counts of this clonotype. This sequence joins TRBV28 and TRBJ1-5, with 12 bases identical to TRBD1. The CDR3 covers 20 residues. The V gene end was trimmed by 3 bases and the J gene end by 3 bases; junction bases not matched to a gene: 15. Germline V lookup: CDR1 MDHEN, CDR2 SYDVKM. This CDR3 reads CASSFEIGTGGSSINQPQHF. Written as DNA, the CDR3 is TGTGCCAGCAGTTTCGAAATTGGGACAGGGGGCAGTTCAATCAATCAGCCCCAGCATTTT.

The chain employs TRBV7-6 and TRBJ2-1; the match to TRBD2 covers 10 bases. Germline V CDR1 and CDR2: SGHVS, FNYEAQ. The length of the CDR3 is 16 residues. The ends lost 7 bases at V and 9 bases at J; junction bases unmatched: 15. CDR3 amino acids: CASTIRASGSSSEQFF. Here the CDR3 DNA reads TGTGCCAGCACCATTAGGGCTAGCGGGAGCTCCTCTGAGCAGTTCTTC.

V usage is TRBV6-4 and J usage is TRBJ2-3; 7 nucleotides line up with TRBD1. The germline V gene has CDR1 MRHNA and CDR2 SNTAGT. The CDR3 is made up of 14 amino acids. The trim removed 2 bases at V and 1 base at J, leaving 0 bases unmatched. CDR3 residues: CASSDGTGTDTQYF. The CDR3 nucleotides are TGTGCCAGCAGTGACGGGACAGGCACAGATACGCAGTATTTT.

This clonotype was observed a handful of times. The CDR3 protein is CASGLEAGGHEAFF. In DNA, the CDR3 is TGTGCTAGTGGTTTGGAGGCTGGAGGACATGAAGCTTTCTTT. The rearrangement joins TRBV12-5 to TRBJ1-1, with D possibly being TRBD1 (5 bases). V lost 1 base and J 7 bases, leaving 13 bases between the germline ends. CDR3 length: 14 residues. The V gene's germline CDR1 is LGHNT and CDR2 FRNRAP.

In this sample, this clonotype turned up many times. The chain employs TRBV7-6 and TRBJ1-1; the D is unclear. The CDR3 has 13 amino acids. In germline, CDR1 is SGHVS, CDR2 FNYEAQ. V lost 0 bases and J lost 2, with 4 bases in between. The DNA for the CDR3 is TGTGCCAGCAGCTTAGCCATCAACACTGAAGCTTTCTTT. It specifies CASSLAINTEAFF.

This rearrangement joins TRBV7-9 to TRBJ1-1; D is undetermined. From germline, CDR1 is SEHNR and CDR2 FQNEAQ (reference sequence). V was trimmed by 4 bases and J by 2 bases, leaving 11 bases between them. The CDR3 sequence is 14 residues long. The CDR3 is CASSSQILNTEAFF. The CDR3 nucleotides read TGTGCCAGCAGCTCCCAGATACTTAACACTGAAGCTTTCTTT. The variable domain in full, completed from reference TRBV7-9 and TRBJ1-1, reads DTGVSQNPRHKITKRGQNVTFRCDPISEHNRLYWYRQTLGQGPEFLTYFQNEAQLEKSRLLSDRFSAERPKGSFSTLEIQRTEQGDSAMYLCASSSQILNTEAFFGQGTRLTVV.

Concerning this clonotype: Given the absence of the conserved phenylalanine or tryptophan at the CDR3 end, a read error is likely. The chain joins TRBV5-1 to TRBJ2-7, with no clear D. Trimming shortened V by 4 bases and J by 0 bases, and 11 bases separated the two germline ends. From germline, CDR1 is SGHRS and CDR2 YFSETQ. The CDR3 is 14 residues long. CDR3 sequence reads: CASSPWASSYEQYL. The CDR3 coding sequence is TGCGCCAGCAGCCCCTGGGCTAGCTCCTACGAGCAGTACTTA.

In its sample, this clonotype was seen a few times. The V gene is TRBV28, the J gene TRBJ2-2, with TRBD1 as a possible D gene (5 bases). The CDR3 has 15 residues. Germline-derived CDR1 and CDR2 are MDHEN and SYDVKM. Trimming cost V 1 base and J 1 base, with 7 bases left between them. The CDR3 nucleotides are TGTGCCAGCAGTTTATTCGGACAGAACACCGGGGAGCTGTTTTTT. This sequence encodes CASSLFGQNTGELFF.

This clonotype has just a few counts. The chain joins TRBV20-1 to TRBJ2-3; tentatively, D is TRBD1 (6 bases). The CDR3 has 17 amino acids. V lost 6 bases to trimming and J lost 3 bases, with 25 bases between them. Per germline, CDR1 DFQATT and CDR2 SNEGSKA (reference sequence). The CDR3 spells CSARRWGQNLETDTQYF. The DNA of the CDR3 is TGCAGTGCCCGGCGATGGGGACAAAATCTGGAGACAGATACGCAGTATTTT.

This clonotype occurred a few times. CDR3 sequence: CASSLVGRTLNEQFF. As DNA, the CDR3 is TGTGCCAGCAGCTTAGTTGGGAGGACCCTCAATGAGCAGTTCTTC. The chain carries TRBV11-1 and TRBJ2-1, with D perhaps matching TRBD2 (6 bases). Germline V gene data show CDR1 as SGHAT and CDR2 as FQDESV (reference sequence). The CDR3 has 15 residues. Deletions cut 1 base from V and 6 bases from J, with 13 bases between.

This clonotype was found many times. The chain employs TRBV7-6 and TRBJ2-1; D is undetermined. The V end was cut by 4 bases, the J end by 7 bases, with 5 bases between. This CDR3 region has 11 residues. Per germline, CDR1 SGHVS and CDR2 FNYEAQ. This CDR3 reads CASSSENEQFF. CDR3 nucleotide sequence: TGTGCCAGCAGCTCCGAAAATGAGCAGTTCTTC.

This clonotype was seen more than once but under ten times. DNA of the CDR3: TGTGCCAGCAGCCTAAAGGAGACTACTGAAGCTTTCTTT. Translation: CASSLKETTEAFF. V usage is TRBV11-2 and J usage is TRBJ1-1; D uncertain. The CDR3 has 13 residues. Trimming took 5 bases from V and 5 from J, leaving 12 bases between them. In germline, CDR1 is SGHAT, CDR2 FQNNGV.

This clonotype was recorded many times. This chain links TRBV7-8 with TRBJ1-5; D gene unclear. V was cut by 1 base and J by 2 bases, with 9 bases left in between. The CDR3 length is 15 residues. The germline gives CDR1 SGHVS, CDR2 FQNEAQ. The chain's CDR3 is CASSLELSGNQPQHF. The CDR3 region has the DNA TGTGCCAGCAGCTTAGAATTATCAGGCAATCAGCCCCAGCATTTT.

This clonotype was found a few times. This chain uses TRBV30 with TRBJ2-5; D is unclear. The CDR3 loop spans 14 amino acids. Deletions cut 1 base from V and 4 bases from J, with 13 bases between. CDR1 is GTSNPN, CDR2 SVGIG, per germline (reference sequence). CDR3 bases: TGTGCCTGGAGTGATGGGTCCTGGGGAGAGACCCAGTACTTC. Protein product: CAWSDGSWGETQYF.

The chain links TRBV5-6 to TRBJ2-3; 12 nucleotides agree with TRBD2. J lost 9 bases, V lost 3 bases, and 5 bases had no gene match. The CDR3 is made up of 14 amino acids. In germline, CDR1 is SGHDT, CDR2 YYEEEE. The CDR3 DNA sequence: TGTGCCAGCAGCTCTAGCGGGGGGGCCAAGACGCAGTATTTT. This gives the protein CASSSSGGAKTQYF.

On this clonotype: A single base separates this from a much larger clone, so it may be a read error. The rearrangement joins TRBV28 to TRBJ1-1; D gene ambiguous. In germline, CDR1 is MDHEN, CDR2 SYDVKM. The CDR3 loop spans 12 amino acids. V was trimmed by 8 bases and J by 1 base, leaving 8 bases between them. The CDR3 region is CASGVGNTEAFF. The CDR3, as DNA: TGTGCCAGCGGGGTCGGGAACACTGAAGCTTTCTTT.

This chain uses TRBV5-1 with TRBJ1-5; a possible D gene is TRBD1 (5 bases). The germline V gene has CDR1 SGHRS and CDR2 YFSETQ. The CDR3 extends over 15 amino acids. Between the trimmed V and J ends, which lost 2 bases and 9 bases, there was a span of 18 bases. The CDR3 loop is CASSFGTPGSGPQHF. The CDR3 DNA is TGCGCCAGCAGCTTCGGGACTCCGGGTTCGGGGCCCCAGCATTTT.

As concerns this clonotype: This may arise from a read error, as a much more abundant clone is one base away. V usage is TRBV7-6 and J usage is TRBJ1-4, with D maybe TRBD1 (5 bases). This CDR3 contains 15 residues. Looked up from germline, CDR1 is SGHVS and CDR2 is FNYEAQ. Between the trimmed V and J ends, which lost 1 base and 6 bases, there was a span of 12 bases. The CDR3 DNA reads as TGTGCCAGCAGCTTAGTTGGGGGAGCTCATGAAAAACTGTTTTTT. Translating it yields CASSLVGGAHEKLFF.

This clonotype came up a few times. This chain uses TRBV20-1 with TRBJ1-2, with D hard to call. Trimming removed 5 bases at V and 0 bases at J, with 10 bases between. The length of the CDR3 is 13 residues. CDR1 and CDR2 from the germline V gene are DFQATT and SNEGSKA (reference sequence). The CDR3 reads CSASSGANYGYTF. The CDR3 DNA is TGCAGTGCTTCGTCAGGAGCTAACTATGGCTACACCTTC.

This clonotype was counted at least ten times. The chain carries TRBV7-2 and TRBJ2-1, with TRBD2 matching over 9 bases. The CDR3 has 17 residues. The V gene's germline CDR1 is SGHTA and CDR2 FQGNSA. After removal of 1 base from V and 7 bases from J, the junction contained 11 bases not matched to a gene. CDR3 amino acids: CASSLVAIAGVGNEQFF. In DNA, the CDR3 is TGTGCCAGCAGCTTAGTCGCAATAGCGGGAGTCGGAAATGAGCAGTTCTTC.

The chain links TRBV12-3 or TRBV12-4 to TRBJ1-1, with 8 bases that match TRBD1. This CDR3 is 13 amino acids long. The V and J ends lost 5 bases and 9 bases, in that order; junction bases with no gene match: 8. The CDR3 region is CASSISTGGKAFF. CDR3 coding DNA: TGTGCCAGCAGTATATCTACAGGGGGTAAAGCTTTCTTT.

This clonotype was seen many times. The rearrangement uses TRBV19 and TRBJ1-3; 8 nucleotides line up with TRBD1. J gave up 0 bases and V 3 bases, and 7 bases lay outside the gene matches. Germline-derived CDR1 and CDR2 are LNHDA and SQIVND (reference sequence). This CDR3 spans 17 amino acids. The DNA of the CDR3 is TGTGCCAGTAGTATTGGGGACAGGACGGACTCTGGAAACACCATATATTTT. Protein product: CASSIGDRTDSGNTIYF.

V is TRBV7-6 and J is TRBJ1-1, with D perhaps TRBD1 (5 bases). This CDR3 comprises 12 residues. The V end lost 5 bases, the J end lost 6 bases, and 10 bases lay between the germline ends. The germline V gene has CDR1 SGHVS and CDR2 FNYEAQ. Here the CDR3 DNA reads TGTGCCAGCAGCAACCGGGACGCTGAAGCTTTCTTT. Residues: CASSNRDAEAFF.

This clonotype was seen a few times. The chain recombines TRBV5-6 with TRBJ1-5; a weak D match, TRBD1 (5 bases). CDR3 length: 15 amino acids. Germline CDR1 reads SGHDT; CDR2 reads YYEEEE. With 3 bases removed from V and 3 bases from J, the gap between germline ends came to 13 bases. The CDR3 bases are TGTGCCAGCAGCTGGAGGGGCGGAATCAATCAGCCCCAGCATTTT. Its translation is CASSWRGGINQPQHF.